The source of this T cell receptor (beta chain) is a study of control samples from healthy donors and cancer patients. Germline V CDR1 and CDR2: SGHRS, YFSETQ. The J segment lost 3 bases and the V segment lost 4 bases, leaving 3 bases of the junction unmatched. This CDR3 spans 13 amino acids. Sequencing was performed with immunoSEQ multiplex PCR; in TCRdb, only in-frame clones are kept and a portion is missing. The table lists about 130,000 clones, roughly 90% of them singletons. Sequencing was done on a sample of blood. This chain connects TRBV5-1 to TRBJ2-5, with 7 bases identical to TRBD1. The TCR was taken from a man aged 35 to 55 in good health. CDR3 residues: CASSRQGEETQYF. The CDR3 bases are TGCGCCAGCAGCCGACAGGGAGAAGAGACCCAGTACTTC.